This T cell receptor beta chain was identified during a study of technical replicates of blood from several donors. Generated by immunoSEQ multiplex PCR, the TCRdb table keeps only in-frame clones and is missing some. The table lists around 85,000 clones, roughly 94% of them singletons. Trimming at V came to 6 bases and at J to 6 bases, leaving 6 bases not matched to a gene. This CDR3 contains 14 residues. Germline loops: CDR1 LGHNA, CDR2 YNFKEQ. This clonotype was sampled from a human donor in good health. The source material was T cells isolated from PBMCs. The chain is built from TRBV4-2 and TRBJ2-2; 8 bases align to TRBD2. The CDR3 reads CASSSGTVSGELFF. DNA of the CDR3: TGTGCCAGCAGTAGCGGGACCGTCTCCGGGGAGCTGTTTTTT.